This T cell receptor (beta chain) was obtained from a study of T cells in Graves' hyperthyroidism and ophthalmopathy. General observations from the study: Most expanded thyroid clonotypes above 0.001 also appeared in blood.

As concerns this clonotype: Its specificity is unknown.

Germline V gives CDR1 LGHDT, CDR2 YNNKEL (reference sequence). V lost 4 bases, J lost 1 base, and 10 bases lay in between. The CDR3 covers 14 residues. RNA transcripts served as the template for amplifying TCR beta CDR3 regions. TCR CDR3 underwent first-round RT-PCR with the HTBI primer set. MiXCR was run by TCRdb on the multiplex PCR reads, yielding one entry per CDR3 protein. Among a few hundred thousand distinct CDR3 sequences, about 13% were seen once, and the ten largest hold less than 25%. Sequencing was done on a sample of blood. The chain recombines TRBV3-1 with TRBJ2-5; D possibly corresponds to TRBD2 (5 bases). This receptor was taken from a young man with Graves' hyperthyroidism that later progressed to Graves' ophthalmopathy. CDR3 amino acids: CASSPLALQETQYF. In DNA form, the CDR3 reads TGTGCCAGCAGCCCATTAGCGCTCCAAGAGACCCAGTACTTC.